This TCR beta chain is drawn from a study of T cells in localized non-small cell lung cancer. There are a few counts of this clone. Its antigen remains unidentified. The length of the CDR3 is 14 residues. From germline, CDR1 is KGHSH and CDR2 LQKENI. The germline V and J ends were trimmed by 2 bases and 10 bases, with 18 bases remaining between them. The method was immunoSEQ multiplex PCR; TCRdb's version includes in-frame clones alone and lacks a portion of them. The table shows 6,000 or so clones, with around 21% occurring only once. General study points: Compared with tumor, uninvolved adjacent lung displayed greater T cell clonality, ranking highest overall.

The sequences come from lung tumor tissue, collected before any cancer treatment. V is TRBV18 and J is TRBJ2-7; D gene uncertain. This TCR derives from a female donor older than 55 with stage I lung adenocarcinoma. DNA for the CDR3: TGTGCCAGCTCACCAAGGGAACGAACCGCCGAACAGTACTTC. Its translation is CASSPRERTAEQYF.